This entry concerns a single TCR beta chain. Its specificity is not known. Generated by immunoSEQ multiplex PCR, the TCRdb table keeps only in-frame clones and is missing some. The sample has over 85,000 clones, about nine tenths seen once. This sample was included in a study of OX40 agonist ivuxolimab in advanced cancers. Study-level results: Clonal expansion from baseline to week 6 occurred in both CD4+ and CD8+ T cells.

The CDR3 totals 17 residues. Germline V gene data show CDR1 as SGHRS and CDR2 as YFSETQ. V dropped 4 bases and J dropped 4; count of bases not matched to a gene: 13. The specimen was CD4+ or CD8+ T cells sorted from blood, collected in a trial of the OX40 agonist ivuxolimab. The source is an adult with an advanced solid tumor such as melanoma, head and neck, liver or kidney cancer. The gene calls are TRBV5-1 and TRBJ1-3; 8 positions agree with TRBD1. CDR3 sequence reads: CASSDTLDRAKGNTIYF. CDR3 DNA: TGCGCCAGCAGCGACACCCTGGACAGGGCGAAAGGAAACACCATATATTTT.